What follows is one TCR beta chain and its context. Its specific antigen is unknown. Base quality data are lacking; no much larger clone is found one base away. V was cut back by 2 bases and J by 4 bases, leaving a gap of 18 bases between them. The CDR3 covers 16 residues, taking in both the cysteine and the phenylalanine. Of all the DNA, just the CDR3 is kept, 48 bases in frame from base 1. The germline V gene provides CDR1 MNHNS and CDR2 SASEGT. Using the deep immunoSEQ assay, multiplex PCR amplified TCR CDR3 regions from genomic DNA. Genomic DNA extracted from each cell subset was distributed evenly over all wells of several immunoSEQ 96-well plates, and each plate served as one replicate. For sorted subsets, each replicate PCR was loaded with roughly 200 ng genomic DNA, equivalent to 25,000 to 30,000 T cell genomes. Purified libraries were quantified with a Qubit 3.0 fluorometer, sized on a Bioanalyzer 2100, and re-quantified with the KAPA Library Quantification kit. A separate single-read 150-cycle Illumina NextSeq 550 flow cell was used to sequence each immunoSEQ 96-well plate. Under the source paper's analysis protocol: Because only junctional sequences without quality scores were contained in the immunoSEQ output, filtering matching that applied to full-length reads could not be performed. To assign V/J genes and CDR3, sequences were annotated using PyIR, a Python wrapper for IgBLAST v1.9, with IMGT germline references. Any read was removed if the V/J assignment was weak (E-value above 1e-6), the CDR3 was missing, or the read contained stop codons, out-of-frame junctions, or ambiguous translated residues. V3J clonotypes were defined as sequences sharing the same inferred V gene, J gene, and CDR3 amino acid sequence. Percentage overlap between repertoires was calculated by dividing the number of shared unique clonotypes by the size of the smaller repertoire. RTK rarefaction, the Chao1 estimator, and Recon v2.1 estimates of unobserved clonotypes were used to assess repertoire richness. For all TCRbeta clonotypes obtained by the gDNA method from a few donors, generation probabilities were computed with OLGA. TCRdb provides this immuneACCESS table in a form limited to in-frame rearrangements. Some clones are lacking; in checked studies, under half of them reflect an unresolved V gene, and why the rest are absent is not known. Clone size and the V and J calls come from that table; the DNA yielded D and trimming. For this sample there are some 2,500,000 clones; 80% to 95% appear just once. The ten biggest clones cover about 0.39% of the sample.

Healthy HIV-negative adults with no recently reported acute infections or vaccinations were included as donors. All donors were Caucasian adults living in Nashville, Tennessee, USA. CD4+ T cells were enriched through magnetic negative selection, after which naive cells were positively selected on CD45RA and the remaining negative fraction served as the memory subset. After blood collection by leukapheresis, PBMCs were isolated using Ficoll-Histopaque density gradient centrifugation and then cryopreserved in the vapor phase of liquid nitrogen. Analytical flow cytometry was used to check the purity and quantity of every magnetically sorted T cell population. From each sorted fraction, genomic DNA was isolated and quantified by UV absorbance on a Nanodrop 2000c. This record belongs to a study of shared clonotypes between healthy human individuals (dated by TCRdb to between 2020 and 2021). Study-wide context: A couple of women and a few men aged 18 to 49 years were included in the cohort. For each donor, three plates each were used for CD4 naive and CD4 memory, two plates were used for CD8 naive, and one plate was used for CD8 memory. The study deeply sequenced blood TCR repertoires of 5 or 6 healthy adults to estimate repertoire size and the extent of clonotype sharing between individuals. Different laboratories and diverse techniques were used to prepare libraries and sequence TCR repertoires, to increase sequencing depth and limit assay-specific biases. Per donor, leukapheresis produced somewhere between about 0.8 and 9 billion PBMCs. What the study reported, not specific to this receptor: Clonotypes shared by all four sorted-subset donors showed higher generation probabilities than non-shared clonotypes. Naive subsets generally had larger estimated clonotype richness than memory subsets. Based on pairwise subsampling, the degree of clonotype sharing among donors was expected to be affected by sequencing depth. Because the study included only a small number of donors, the genetic and exposure-history diversity represented was limited. Sharing across several donors was observed for about 5% of naive CD4, over 3% of naive CD8, about 2.3% of memory CD4, and roughly 0.4% of memory CD8 clonotypes. Even with the large sequencing depth, rarefaction of the sorted-subset datasets indicated that sequencing was incomplete. Sampling was limited to blood, and TCR repertoires in tissue likely differ from TCR repertoires in blood.

The chain couples TRBV6-1 to TRBJ2-7, with TRBD1 perhaps the D gene, on 6 matching bases. Sequencing was carried out using naive CD4+ T cells from PBMCs. The cell subset or site label, as the study defines it: CD45RA+ positively selected. The clonotype was recovered from a man in his late teens or twenties in good health. Some clones in this sample may be carry-over from other donors' samples. The nucleotides are TGTGCCAGCAGTGAAACTGACAGGCTCACGGGATACGAGCAGTACTTC. It encodes CASSETDRLTGYEQYF.